These 24 T cell receptor beta chains were all obtained from the same sample, sequenced in a study of cytomegalovirus exposure and HLA in healthy donors. The data were produced by immunoSEQ multiplex PCR, yet TCRdb's version contains in-frame clones alone and is incomplete. Of 90,000 to 150,000 clones in the sample, more than 75% were seen once. Sequenced input: PBMCs. The receptors were sampled from a woman aged 25 to 39 in good health and CMV-seronegative.

The chain carries TRBV19 and TRBJ2-5, with 9 nucleotides matching TRBD1. Per germline, CDR1 LNHDA and CDR2 SQIVND (reference sequence). The CDR3 consists of 13 residues. Trimming removed 4 bases from V and 5 bases from J; junction bases left unmatched: 2. CDR3 residues: CASSTQGAETQYF. Here the CDR3 DNA reads TGTGCCAGTAGTACACAGGGGGCGGAGACCCAGTACTTC. The full variable domain, with the rest looked up from reference TRBV19 and TRBJ2-5, is DGGITQSPKYLFRKEGQNVTLSCEQNLNHDAMYWYRQDPGQGLRLIYYSQIVNDFQKGDIAEGYSVSREKKESFPLTVTSAQKNPTAFYLCASSTQGAETQYFGPGTRLLVL.

This clone was detected once. The chain joins TRBV23-1 to TRBJ1-1; D perhaps matches TRBD1 (5 bases). TRBV23-1 is marked as an open reading frame, function uncertain. V was cut by 8 bases and J by 1 base, with 32 bases left in between. The CDR3 loop spans 20 amino acids. The CDR3 protein is CASHGGLGVMGSLGNTEAFF. CDR3 DNA sequence: TGCGCCAGCCATGGGGGACTGGGGGTGATGGGTAGTTTAGGGAACACTGAAGCTTTCTTT.

V gene TRBV27 combines with J gene TRBJ1-2; 7 nucleotides align to TRBD1. This CDR3 has 15 residues. V lost 5 bases, J lost 2 bases, and 8 bases stayed unmatched. CDR1 is MNHEY and CDR2 is SMNVEV in the germline V gene (reference sequence). CDR3 sequence: CASSAHRGSNYGYTF. The CDR3 DNA reads TGTGCCAGCAGTGCACACAGGGGCTCCAACTATGGCTACACCTTC.

The rearrangement links TRBV28 to TRBJ1-1; D is uncertain. The ends were cut back, 5 bases at V and 7 bases at J, with 17 bases in the middle. The CDR3 runs 14 residues. From germline, CDR1 is MDHEN and CDR2 SYDVKM. CDR3 residues: CASSPHETGNEAFF. DNA of the CDR3: TGTGCCAGCAGTCCACACGAAACGGGTAATGAAGCTTTCTTT.

The V gene is TRBV19, the J gene TRBJ1-2; 7 nucleotides agree with TRBD1. The CDR3 loop spans 16 amino acids. With V trimmed by 3 bases and J by 5 bases, 12 bases remained unmatched. CDR1 LNHDA and CDR2 SQIVND come from the germline V gene (reference sequence). In nucleotides, the CDR3 is TGTGCCAGTAGTATCTTGACAGGGCGACGGGTGTATGGCTACACCTTC. It yields the protein CASSILTGRRVYGYTF.

This rearrangement joins TRBV5-1 to TRBJ2-1, with D tentatively TRBD1 (6 bases). Looked up from germline, CDR1 is SGHRS and CDR2 is YFSETQ. The V end lost 0 bases, the J end lost 9 bases, and 10 bases lay between the germline ends. This CDR3 has 13 residues. The chain's CDR3 is CASSLVGAGEQFF. The DNA of the CDR3 is TGCGCCAGCAGCTTGGTGGGGGCGGGTGAGCAGTTCTTC.

The J gene is TRBJ2-7, the V gene TRBV30, with TRBD1 matching over 8 bases. V shed 0 bases and J 3 bases; nucleotides not matched to a gene: 4. The length of the CDR3 is 14 residues. Germline loops: CDR1 GTSNPN, CDR2 SVGIG (reference sequence). In DNA, the CDR3 is TGTGCCTGGAGTGTAGGAGGACAGGGCTACGAGCAGTACTTC. It codes for CAWSVGGQGYEQYF.

The table lists this clone with a count of one. The chain carries TRBV19 and TRBJ1-2, with unresolved D. Trimming cost V 6 bases and J 0 bases, with 14 bases left between them. This CDR3 contains 15 residues. Germline loops: CDR1 LNHDA, CDR2 SQIVND (reference sequence). The CDR3 region is CASRTNGITNYGYTF. The CDR3 DNA follows: TGTGCCAGTAGGACAAACGGGATTACTAACTATGGCTACACCTTC. The variable domain in full, with the rest retrieved from reference TRBV19 and TRBJ1-2, is DGGITQSPKYLFRKEGQNVTLSCEQNLNHDAMYWYRQDPGQGLRLIYYSQIVNDFQKGDIAEGYSVSREKKESFPLTVTSAQKNPTAFYLCASRTNGITNYGYTFGSGTRLTVV.

The chain couples TRBV5-4 to TRBJ2-1; D perhaps matches TRBD2 (8 bases). Germline loops: CDR1 SGHNT, CDR2 YYREEE (reference sequence). The V and J ends lost 4 bases and 7 bases respectively, with 24 bases between them. CDR3 length: 17 residues. CDR3 DNA sequence: TGTGCCAGCAGCCGAGGGGGCCGGCGGGGGGCCGGGAATGAGCAGTTCTTC. The encoded protein is CASSRGGRRGAGNEQFF.

The chain couples TRBV18 to TRBJ2-3; perhaps TRBD2 as D (5 bases). V was shortened by 3 bases and J by 4 bases, with 11 bases between the two germline ends. The CDR3 is 14 residues long. CDR1 and CDR2 (germline): KGHSH, LQKENI. The CDR3 is CASSPLRGADTQYF. CDR3 coding DNA: TGTGCCAGCTCACCCCTCCGGGGAGCAGATACGCAGTATTTT. The complete variable domain, with remaining parts taken from reference TRBV18 and TRBJ2-3, reads NAGVMQNPRHLVRRRGQEARLRCSPMKGHSHVYWYRQLPEEGLKFMVYLQKENIIDESGMPKERFSAEFPKEGPSILRIQQVVRGDSAAYFCASSPLRGADTQYFGPGTRLTVL.

V and J are TRBV6-1 and TRBJ2-7; D is ambiguous. The CDR3 extends over 11 amino acids. CDR1 is MNHNS and CDR2 is SASEGT in the germline V gene. Trimming took 5 bases from V and 6 from J, leaving 8 bases between them. CDR3 in amino acids: CASSNSGEQYF. Written as DNA, the CDR3 is TGTGCCAGCAGTAACAGTGGCGAGCAGTACTTC.

The chain links TRBV19 to TRBJ1-2; possibly TRBD1 for D (5 bases). CDR3 length: 16 amino acids. V was cut by 3 bases and J by 4 bases, with 18 bases left in between. Germline V gene data show CDR1 as LNHDA and CDR2 as SQIVND (reference sequence). The CDR3 here is CASSIDGGPGGYGYTF. The CDR3, as DNA: TGTGCCAGTAGTATCGACGGGGGACCTGGGGGCTATGGCTACACCTTC.

The V and J genes are TRBV29-1 and TRBJ1-2; no reliable D call. V was shortened by 6 bases and J by 14 bases, with 19 bases between the two germline ends. The CDR3 runs 11 residues. Germline V gives CDR1 SQVTM, CDR2 ANQGSEA. DNA of the CDR3: TGCAGCGTCGAGAGGGCGGGGTTCCGTACCTTC. It encodes CSVERAGFRTF.

The table lists this clone with a count of one. This chain uses TRBV4-3 with TRBJ2-3; the D gene is possibly TRBD2 (6 bases). The CDR3 loop spans 15 amino acids. With 3 bases removed from V and 2 bases from J, the gap between germline ends came to 12 bases. CDR1 and CDR2 (germline): LGHNA, YSLEER. CDR3 sequence: CASSHSGRVTDTQYF. The CDR3 nucleotides read TGCGCCAGCAGCCACTCCGGGAGAGTCACAGATACGCAGTATTTT.

CDR3 nucleotide sequence: TGTGCCAGCAGCTTAGTAGTGACCGGGGGGAGCGCTGCCTACAATGAGCAGTTCTTC. Protein sequence: CASSLVVTGGSAAYNEQFF. The chain has TRBV7-8 and TRBJ2-1; 7 bases fit TRBD2. V lost 1 base and J lost 2; bases outside the gene matches: 14. The CDR3 runs 19 residues. CDR1 and CDR2 (germline): SGHVS, FQNEAQ.

The chain links TRBV29-1 to TRBJ1-4; D possibly corresponds to TRBD1 (6 bases). The germline V and J ends were trimmed by 0 bases and 7 bases, with 15 bases remaining between them. The CDR3 runs to 15 residues. Germline CDR1 and CDR2: SQVTM and ANQGSEA. CDR3 in amino acids: CSVEDRQGQGEKLFF. The CDR3 nucleotides are TGCAGCGTTGAAGATCGGCAGGGGCAAGGTGAAAAACTGTTTTTT.

The chain links TRBV19 to TRBJ2-5; weak D call: TRBD1 (6 bases). V lost 5 bases and J lost 1, with 11 bases in between. This CDR3 has 14 amino acids. Germline V gives CDR1 LNHDA, CDR2 SQIVND (reference sequence). For the CDR3, the DNA is TGTGCCAGTAGTGCGGACAGCCGCCAAGAGACCCAGTACTTC. Protein: CASSADSRQETQYF.

The chain has TRBV27 and TRBJ2-2; 11 bases are shared with TRBD2. CDR3 length equals 14 residues. The trim removed 9 bases at V and 7 bases at J, leaving 7 bases unmatched. The germline CDR1 and CDR2 sequences are MNHEY and SMNVEV (reference sequence). DNA of the CDR3: TGTGCCAGAACACTAGCGGGGGAAGTCGGGGAGCTGTTTTTT. It is translated as CARTLAGEVGELFF.

The chain recombines TRBV18 with TRBJ2-5; D possibly corresponds to TRBD1 (5 bases). Germline CDR1 is KGHSH and CDR2 is LQKENI. This CDR3 is 12 amino acids long. Trimming shortened V by 4 bases and J by 2 bases, and 5 bases separated the two germline ends. CDR3 amino acids: CASSRQQETQYF. The CDR3 bases are TGTGCCAGCTCACGACAGCAAGAGACCCAGTACTTC.

The chain is built from TRBV6-5 and TRBJ1-6; 7 nucleotides agree with TRBD1. Trimming removed 0 bases from V and 13 bases from J; junction bases left unmatched: 0. The CDR3 sequence is 12 residues long. The germline V gene encodes CDR1 MNHEY and CDR2 SVGAGI. The CDR3 sequence is CASSYSGQPLHF. The CDR3 region has the DNA TGTGCCAGCAGTTACTCGGGACAGCCCCTCCACTTT.

The genes are TRBV27 and TRBJ2-1; TRBD1 agrees at 7 bases. V gave up 11 bases and J gave up 7 bases; unmatched junction bases: 8. CDR1 is MNHEY, CDR2 SMNVEV, per germline (reference sequence). The CDR3 runs to 12 residues. CDR3 protein: CAGQQGRNEQFF. The CDR3 DNA is TGTGCCGGCCAACAGGGGAGAAATGAGCAGTTCTTC.

The chain uses TRBV27 and TRBJ2-3; a weak D match, TRBD1 (6 bases). Germline CDR1 reads MNHEY; CDR2 reads SMNVEV (reference sequence). Trimming shortened V by 2 bases and J by 9 bases, and 15 bases separated the two germline ends. The CDR3 totals 14 residues. The CDR3 nucleotides read TGTGCCAGCAGTTTAAGACAGGCACGGGGAACGCAGTATTTT. Residues: CASSLRQARGTQYF.

This chain's CDR3 is CASSPLAGGPNTQYF. The CDR3, as DNA: TGTGCCAGCAGCCCTCTAGCGGGGGGGCCGAATACGCAGTATTTT. The rearrangement links TRBV7-9 to TRBJ2-3, with TRBD2 matching over 12 bases. CDR3 size: 15 residues. After removal of 5 bases from V and 7 bases from J, the junction contained 7 bases not matched to a gene. The V gene's germline CDR1 is SEHNR and CDR2 FQNEAQ (reference sequence). The variable domain in full, with the rest retrieved from reference TRBV7-9 and TRBJ2-3, is DTGVSQNPRHKITKRGQNVTFRCDPISEHNRLYWYRQTLGQGPEFLTYFQNEAQLEKSRLLSDRFSAERPKGSFSTLEIQRTEQGDSAMYLCASSPLAGGPNTQYFGPGTRLTVL.

The rearrangement links TRBV7-2 to TRBJ2-5; 7 positions agree with TRBD1. Trimming at V came to 5 bases and at J to 6 bases, leaving 6 bases not matched to a gene. Germline CDR1 is SGHTA and CDR2 is FQGNSA. This CDR3 comprises 13 residues. The CDR3 loop is CASSGTGAQTQYF. In DNA, the CDR3 is TGTGCCAGCAGCGGCACAGGGGCGCAGACCCAGTACTTC.